These 26 T cell receptor beta chains came from one sample sequenced in a study of blood T cells in healthy people across ages. PCR was performed a second time for about 6 to 11 cycles using a sample-barcoded 5' primer and a J-beta primer mix. One entry per CDR3 protein, called by TCRdb with MiXCR from the 5' RACE reads. The sample holds some 850,000 distinct CDR3 sequences; around 25% are singletons and the top ten take around 2.9%. The sample was also reused in another study, on T cells of mothers and their children.

Sequencing input: blood. The receptors were gathered from a boy between 10 and 17 years old in good health.

With regard to this clonotype: The junction departs from the called germline gene at one end, perhaps through a read error. The rearrangement uses TRBV4-1 and TRBJ1-4, with 8 bases matching TRBD1. Germline lookup yields CDR1 MGHRA and CDR2 YSYEKL. This CDR3 has 16 amino acids. The CDR3 nucleotides read TGCGCCAGCAGCCAAGACAGACAGGGGCTTCGGGAAAAACTGGTTTTT. Its translation: CASSQDRQGLREKLVF.

The J gene is TRBJ1-2, the V gene TRBV2; TRBD1 might be the D (5 bases). Germline V lookup: CDR1 SNHLY, CDR2 FYNNEI. The ends were cut back, 6 bases at V and 3 bases at J, with 17 bases in the middle. The CDR3 covers 15 residues. The CDR3 DNA is TGTGCCAGCAGCTTGCTGAAAGGGGCAGACTATGGCTACACCTTC. It translates to CASSLLKGADYGYTF.

This clonotype has more than one count but fewer than ten. The chain is built from TRBV9 and TRBJ2-3, with 8 positions matching TRBD1. The germline CDR1 and CDR2 sequences are SGDLS and YYNGEE. J lost 5 bases, V lost 3 bases, and 14 bases had no gene match. This CDR3 has 17 residues. The CDR3 DNA follows: TGTGCCAGCAGCGAGGGGCACAGGGGGAGCTCGGAAGATACGCAGTATTTT. It yields the protein CASSEGHRGSSEDTQYF.

This clonotype appeared a few times. The CDR3 DNA follows: TGTGCCAGCAGTTTGGGTATAGGGGTGGGATACAATGAGCAGTTCTTC. Its protein product is CASSLGIGVGYNEQFF. The rearrangement joins TRBV12-3 or TRBV12-4 to TRBJ2-1; D perhaps matches TRBD1 (5 bases). The V end lost 3 bases, the J end lost 4 bases, and 16 bases lay between the germline ends. The CDR3 totals 16 residues.

The chain combines TRBV7-3 with TRBJ2-1; unclear D gene. The germline gives CDR1 SGHTA, CDR2 FQGTGA. The CDR3 sequence is 16 residues long. The V and J ends lost 5 bases and 0 bases respectively, with 14 bases between them. CDR3 sequence (DNA): TGTGCCAGCAGCCCTCGGGCGCGTAGCTCCTACAATGAGCAGTTCTTC. Translation: CASSPRARSSYNEQFF.

This clonotype has just one count. The V gene is TRBV6-5, the J gene TRBJ2-5; TRBD1 agrees at 9 bases. CDR3 length equals 15 residues. The germline V gene encodes CDR1 MNHEY and CDR2 SVGAGI. The V segment lost 2 bases and the J segment 5 bases; nucleotides outside the gene matches: 6. CDR3 loop: CASSYEGQGGETQYF. For the CDR3, the DNA is TGTGCCAGCAGTTACGAGGGACAGGGAGGGGAGACCCAGTACTTC.

This clonotype occurred once. The chain recombines TRBV6-5 with TRBJ2-7, with D perhaps matching TRBD2 (7 bases). CDR1 and CDR2 (germline): MNHEY, SVGAGI. V was clipped by 0 bases and J by 1 base, with 13 bases between them. The CDR3 loop spans 16 amino acids. CDR3 in DNA: TGTGCCAGCAGTTACTCCAGGGGTAGCGGGTCCTACGAGCAGTACTTC. This sequence encodes CASSYSRGSGSYEQYF.

V gene TRBV10-3 combines with J gene TRBJ2-4; a weak D match, TRBD2 (5 bases). Trimming took 6 bases from V and 1 from J, leaving 13 bases between them. Germline assignment: CDR1 ENHRY and CDR2 SYGVKD. This CDR3 region has 15 residues. The CDR3 loop is CAISPEGAAKNIQYF. The CDR3 region has the DNA TGTGCCATCAGCCCCGAGGGAGCTGCCAAAAACATTCAGTACTTC.

The chain recombines TRBV5-1 with TRBJ2-3; 11 bases map to TRBD1. The CDR3 is 15 residues long. CDR1 and CDR2 (germline): SGHRS, YFSETQ. Trimming took 4 bases from V and 3 from J; bases not matched to a gene: 4. Written as DNA, the CDR3 is TGCGCCAGCAGCCCGGACAGGGGGCAAACAGATACGCAGTATTTT. It translates to CASSPDRGQTDTQYF.

In its sample, this clonotype was seen a few times. The gene calls are TRBV12-3 or TRBV12-4 and TRBJ1-1, with D perhaps TRBD1 (5 bases). Trimming took off 6 bases at V and 2 bases at J, with 19 bases between the two ends. CDR3 size: 16 residues. The CDR3 bases are TGTGCCAGCAGCCCAACCGACAGACCCTTTAACACTGAAGCTTTCTTT. Translation: CASSPTDRPFNTEAFF.

This clonotype turned up a few times. This rearrangement joins TRBV5-1 to TRBJ2-1; 8 bases fit TRBD2. The CDR3 is made up of 17 amino acids. Germline loops: CDR1 SGHRS, CDR2 YFSETQ. J gave up 3 bases and V 3 bases, and 11 bases lay outside the gene matches. CDR3 sequence reads: CASSSPGAGGHYNEQFF. Written as DNA, the CDR3 is TGCGCCAGCAGCTCGCCCGGGGCGGGGGGACACTACAATGAGCAGTTCTTC. Filled out from reference TRBV5-1 and TRBJ2-1, the complete variable domain reads KAGVTQTPRYLIKTRGQQVTLSCSPISGHRSVSWYQQTPGQGLQFLFEYFSETQRNKGNFPGRFSGRQFSNSRSEMNVSTLELGDSALYLCASSSPGAGGHYNEQFFGPGTRLTVL.

The chain links TRBV9 to TRBJ2-5; D unresolved. CDR1 is SGDLS and CDR2 is YYNGEE in the germline V gene. V shed 0 bases and J shed 2 bases, with 14 bases lying between them. CDR3 length equals 16 residues. As DNA, the CDR3 is TGTGCCAGCAGCGTAGTGCCATCGCGTCAGCAAGAGACCCAGTACTTC. Translated: CASSVVPSRQQETQYF. Full variable domain (rest looked up from reference TRBV9 and TRBJ2-5): DSGVTQTPKHLITATGQRVTLRCSPRSGDLSVYWYQQSLDQGLQFLIQYYNGEERAKGNILERFSAQQFPDLHSELNLSSLELGDSALYFCASSVVPSRQQETQYFGPGTRLLVL.

This chain uses TRBV5-1 with TRBJ1-1; possible D gene TRBD1, 6 bases. V lost 4 bases and J 0 bases, leaving 16 bases between the germline ends. CDR1 is SGHRS and CDR2 is YFSETQ in the germline V gene. The CDR3 runs 16 residues. The DNA for the CDR3 is TGCGCCAGCAGCGCATTAATACAGGGCATGAACACTGAAGCTTTCTTT. Protein product: CASSALIQGMNTEAFF.

This clonotype was seen a few times. J is TRBJ2-5 and V is TRBV7-3; D gene ambiguous. Germline lookup yields CDR1 SGHTA and CDR2 FQGTGA. This CDR3 has 19 residues. V gave up 1 base and J gave up 5 bases, with 26 bases separating them. CDR3 bases: TGTGCCAGCAGCTTAATCCCCTACTCGTACCTTCCCATCGGCGAGACCCAGTACTTC. It yields the protein CASSLIPYSYLPIGETQYF. Full variable domain (remainder filled in from reference TRBV7-3 and TRBJ2-5): GAGVSQTPSNKVTEKGKYVELRCDPISGHTALYWYRQSLGQGPEFLIYFQGTGAADDSGLPNDRFFAVRPEGSVSTLKIQRTERGDSAVYLCASSLIPYSYLPIGETQYFGPGTRLLVL.

The sample holds a few counts of this clonotype. The chain is built from TRBV27 and TRBJ2-4, with D possibly called TRBD1 or TRBD2 (5 bases each). The ends were cut back, 0 bases at V and 8 bases at J, with 14 bases in the middle. In germline, CDR1 is MNHEY, CDR2 SMNVEV (reference sequence). The CDR3 length is 15 residues. This CDR3 is CASSLSGGGLDIQYF. CDR3 nucleotide sequence: TGTGCCAGCAGTTTATCGGGTGGGGGATTGGACATTCAGTACTTC.

The chain couples TRBV7-3 to TRBJ2-5; TRBD2 matches 13 bases. Germline V gene data show CDR1 as SGHTA and CDR2 as FQGTGA. CDR3 length equals 20 residues. V lost 4 bases and J lost 2; bases outside the gene matches: 16. The CDR3 loop is CASSSPTSGGAPGAQETQYF. As DNA, the CDR3 is TGTGCCAGCAGCTCTCCAACTAGCGGGGGGGCCCCTGGGGCTCAAGAGACCCAGTACTTC.

The chain carries TRBV12-3 or TRBV12-4 and TRBJ1-2, with D unclear. This CDR3 contains 13 residues. Deletions cut 5 bases from V and 2 bases from J, with 9 bases between. The CDR3 sequence is CASSTDLNYGYTF. The CDR3 nucleotides read TGTGCCAGCAGTACGGATCTAAACTATGGCTACACCTTC.

V and J are TRBV20-1 and TRBJ2-5; TRBD2 is a possible D gene (5 bases). Germline CDR1 and CDR2: DFQATT and SNEGSKA (reference sequence). The CDR3 loop spans 14 amino acids. V lost 8 bases to trimming and J lost 1 base, with 17 bases between them. Here the CDR3 DNA reads TGCAGTTCTGATTGGGGTGGGAGCCAAGAGACCCAGTACTTC. It yields the protein CSSDWGGSQETQYF.

A few counts support this clonotype. V usage is TRBV18 and J usage is TRBJ2-7, with TRBD1 matching over 8 bases. V shed 6 bases and J 2 bases; nucleotides not matched to a gene: 9. The CDR3 has 15 residues. Germline CDR1 and CDR2: KGHSH and LQKENI. The CDR3 nucleotides read TGTGCCAGCTCTCTTCTAATGGACAGGGCCTACGAGCAGTACTTC. It yields the protein CASSLLMDRAYEQYF.

The chain couples TRBV7-2 to TRBJ2-2; 15 bases agree with TRBD2. Per germline, CDR1 SGHTA and CDR2 FQGNSA. V was pared by 2 bases and J by 4 bases, with 11 bases of the junction left unmatched. The CDR3 length is 20 residues. The CDR3 DNA is TGTGCCAGCAGCTTAATAACAGGACTAGCGGGGGGGCGTTCCACCGGGGAGCTGTTTTTT. This translates into CASSLITGLAGGRSTGELFF.

This clonotype has a handful of counts. The rearrangement joins TRBV6-5 to TRBJ2-3; TRBD1 matches 9 bases. The length of the CDR3 is 15 residues. J was trimmed by 3 bases and V by 2 bases; bases with no gene match: 3. The germline gives CDR1 MNHEY, CDR2 SVGAGI. CDR3 sequence (DNA): TGTGCCAGCAGTTACGGGACAGGGAGTACAGATACGCAGTATTTT. Protein sequence: CASSYGTGSTDTQYF.

The chain links TRBV28 to TRBJ2-5; no firm D call. The J call is uncertain, as TRBJ2-7 better fits the DNA end. This CDR3 spans 12 amino acids. Germline values: CDR1 MDHEN, CDR2 SYDVKM. The CDR3 bases are TGTGCCAGCAGTCCATCCCGTAACGAGCAGTACTTC. Translation gives CASSPSRNEQYF.

The chain has TRBV19 and TRBJ2-4, with 9 bases that match TRBD1. CDR1 is LNHDA, CDR2 SQIVND, per germline (reference sequence). The CDR3 is made up of 14 amino acids. The ends lost 5 bases at V and 5 bases at J; junction bases unmatched: 4. The CDR3 is CASSGYRGQNIQYF. CDR3 nucleotides: TGTGCCAGTAGTGGGTACAGGGGGCAAAACATTCAGTACTTC.

This clonotype has only a few counts. The chain recombines TRBV5-1 with TRBJ2-3; D is perhaps TRBD2 (5 bases). The V and J ends lost 0 bases and 6 bases respectively, with 11 bases between them. Per germline, CDR1 SGHRS and CDR2 YFSETQ. The CDR3 covers 14 residues. The CDR3 is CASSLGPGTDTQYF. CDR3 sequence (DNA): TGCGCCAGCAGCTTGGGTCCGGGAACCGATACGCAGTATTTT.

V gene TRBV29-1 combines with J gene TRBJ1-2; D unclear. V lost 4 bases and J 4 bases, leaving 16 bases between the germline ends. The CDR3 covers 14 residues. Germline CDR1 SQVTM, CDR2 ANQGSEA. The chain's CDR3 is CSVVGDREVYGYTF. The CDR3 DNA sequence: TGCAGCGTTGTAGGCGACCGGGAGGTCTATGGCTACACCTTC.

J is TRBJ2-5 and V is TRBV7-2, with TRBD2 as a possible D gene (6 bases). CDR3 length equals 14 residues. Trimming left V 7 bases short and J 4 bases short, with 16 bases between. The germline V gene has CDR1 SGHTA and CDR2 FQGNSA. CDR3 sequence: CASTHQGGRETQYF. The CDR3 bases are TGTGCCAGCACGCATCAGGGAGGTCGAGAGACCCAGTACTTC.